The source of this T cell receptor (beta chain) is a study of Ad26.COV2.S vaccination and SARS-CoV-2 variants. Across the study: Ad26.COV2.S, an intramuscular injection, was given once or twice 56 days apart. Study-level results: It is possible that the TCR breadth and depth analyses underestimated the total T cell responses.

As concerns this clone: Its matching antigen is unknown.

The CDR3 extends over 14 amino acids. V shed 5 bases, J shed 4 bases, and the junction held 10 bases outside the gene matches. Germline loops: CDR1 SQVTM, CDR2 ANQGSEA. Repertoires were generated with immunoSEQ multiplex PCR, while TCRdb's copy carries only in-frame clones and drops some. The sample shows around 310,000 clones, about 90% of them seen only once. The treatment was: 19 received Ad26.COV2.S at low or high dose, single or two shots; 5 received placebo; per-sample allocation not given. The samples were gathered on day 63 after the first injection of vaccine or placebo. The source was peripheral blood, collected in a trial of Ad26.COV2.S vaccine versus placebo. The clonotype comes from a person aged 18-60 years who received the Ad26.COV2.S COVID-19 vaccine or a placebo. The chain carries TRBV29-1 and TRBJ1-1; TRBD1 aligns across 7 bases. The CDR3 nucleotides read TGCAGCGTTTTAATATCGCAGGGGGGCACTGAAGCTTTCTTT. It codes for CSVLISQGGTEAFF.